A selection of T cell receptor beta chains follows, all from one sample in a study of blood T cell repertoires in COVID-19. Profiled with immunoSEQ multiplex PCR; TCRdb holds only in-frame clones, not every one. The table has roughly 70,000 clones, 60% to 80% seen once. The sequencing sample was made of peripheral blood. All receptors come from a woman aged 55-69 years with acute or convalescent COVID-19. Both conserved end residues are part of each CDR3. Fields, in order: J gene, CDR3 length, D gene, V gene, clone size, CDR3 protein, CDR3 DNA. D genes are given only for firm matches. For some rows the clone size is stated as once, few or many, or as a class when expanded; others skip it.

TRBJ2-1,15,TRBD2,TRBV28,.,CASSPGGAPYNEQFF,TGTGCCAGCAGTCCGGGGGGGGCCCCCTACAATGAGCAGTTCTTC
TRBJ2-7,13,.,TRBV6-5,.,CASSYTTAYEQYF,TGTGCCAGCAGTTATACGACAGCTTACGAGCAGTACTTC
TRBJ2-2,16,.,TRBV7-9,few,CASSQPSQGGTGELFF,TGTGCCAGCAGCCAACCTTCTCAGGGAGGCACCGGGGAGCTGTTTTTT
TRBJ1-6,15,.,TRBV3-1/TRBV3-2,.,CASSQRDGTGSPLHF,TGTGCCAGCAGTCAAAGGGACGGGACTGGATCACCCCTCCACTTT
TRBJ2-7,13,.,TRBV25-1,.,CASSEIGTYEQYF,TGTGCCAGCAGTGAAATCGGTACCTACGAGCAGTACTTC
TRBJ2-3,14,TRBD1,TRBV19,many,CASRRTGGPDTQYF,TGTGCCAGCCGTCGGACAGGGGGACCAGATACGCAGTATTTT
TRBJ2-7,13,TRBD1,TRBV12-3/TRBV12-4,.,CASSRQGAYEQYF,TGTGCCAGCAGCAGACAGGGGGCCTACGAGCAGTACTTC
TRBJ2-7,11,.,TRBV20-1,.,CSAGGPYEQYF,TGCAGTGCCGGGGGGCCCTACGAGCAGTACTTC
TRBJ2-6,17,TRBD1,TRBV27,once,CASRPGQGFFGANVLTF,TGTGCCAGCAGACCGGGACAGGGTTTTTTTGGGGCCAACGTCCTGACTTTC
TRBJ1-2,12,.,TRBV18,.,CASSLLDRAYTF,TGTGCCAGCTCACTCCTCGACAGAGCTTACACCTTC
TRBJ1-2,13,.,TRBV5-5,few,CASSNPGVYGYTF,TGTGCCAGCAGCAACCCCGGGGTTTATGGCTACACCTTC
TRBJ1-3,15,.,TRBV2,few,CASSRDSLSGNTIYF,TGTGCCTCATCAAGGGACTCTTTATCTGGAAACACCATATATTTT
TRBJ1-2,15,.,TRBV9,few,CASSASGPAGGGYTF,TGTGCCAGCAGCGCCTCCGGGCCCGCGGGGGGAGGCTACACCTTC
TRBJ2-1,16,.,TRBV6-6,.,CASSRGRGGSYNEQFF,TGTGCCAGCAGTCGAGGAAGGGGAGGCTCCTACAATGAGCAGTTCTTC
TRBJ1-1,15,TRBD1,TRBV2,.,CASSRAGTANTEAFF,TGTGCCAGCAGTCGCGCCGGGACAGCGAACACTGAAGCTTTCTTT
TRBJ2-7,15,.,TRBV3-1/TRBV3-2,.,CASSQDETYPTEQYF,TGTGCCAGCAGCCAAGATGAAACCTATCCTACCGAGCAGTACTTC
TRBJ2-2,16,.,TRBV9,few,CASSVGLGARTGELFF,TGTGCCAGCAGCGTAGGGCTGGGGGCGCGGACCGGGGAGCTGTTTTTT
TRBJ2-3,15,TRBD1,TRBV5-1,.,CASSGGQGSTDTQYF,TGCGCCAGCAGCGGTGGACAGGGGAGCACAGATACGCAGTATTTT
TRBJ2-7,15,TRBD1,TRBV3-1/TRBV3-2,.,CASSQFPGQGYEQYF,TGTGCCAGCAGCCAATTTCCGGGACAGGGCTACGAGCAGTACTTC
TRBJ1-5,20,.,TRBV6-2/TRBV6-3,.,CASSYSIRTRTVNSNQPQHF,TGTGCCAGCAGTTACTCGATACGCACCAGAACAGTTAATAGCAATCAGCCCCAGCATTTT
TRBJ2-7,13,TRBD2,TRBV7-9,.,CASSLRGGTEQYF,TGTGCCAGCAGCCTGCGGGGAGGGACCGAGCAGTACTTC
TRBJ1-1,16,.,TRBV9,once,CASSFLTGSMNTEAFF,TGTGCCAGCAGCTTCCTGACAGGTTCAATGAACACTGAAGCTTTCTTT
TRBJ2-3,15,TRBD2,TRBV4-3,.,CASSRLAFSTDTQYF,TGCGCCAGCAGCAGACTAGCCTTCAGCACAGATACGCAGTATTTT
TRBJ1-1,14,TRBD1,TRBV5-6,.,CASSGDRGITEAFF,TGTGCCAGCAGCGGTGACAGGGGGATTACTGAAGCTTTCTTT
TRBJ1-5,14,.,TRBV7-9,.,CASSSNSGDQPQHF,TGTGCCAGCAGCTCAAACTCCGGTGATCAGCCCCAGCATTTT
TRBJ2-2,15,.,TRBV7-6,.,CASSLGRGPTGELFF,TGTGCCAGCAGCTTAGGGAGGGGCCCCACCGGGGAGCTGTTTTTT
TRBJ2-3,16,TRBD2,TRBV15,few,CATSSRLAGGTDTQYF,TGTGCCACCAGCAGCCGACTAGCGGGGGGGACAGATACGCAGTATTTT
TRBJ2-5,13,.,TRBV19,.,CASSHGRVETQYF,TGTGCCAGTAGTCATGGCAGGGTTGAGACCCAGTACTTC
TRBJ2-3,17,TRBD2,TRBV27,.,CASSFFPAGGASDTQYF,TGTGCCAGCAGTTTTTTCCCGGCGGGGGGAGCATCTGATACGCAGTATTTT
TRBJ1-5,12,.,TRBV28,.,CASSGGHQPQHF,TGTGCCAGCAGTGGCGGCCATCAGCCCCAGCATTTT
TRBJ2-2,16,TRBD1,TRBV27,.,CASRSTGGRGTGELFF,TGTGCCAGCAGGTCTACAGGGGGCCGTGGCACCGGGGAGCTGTTTTTT
TRBJ2-7,14,TRBD1,TRBV5-1,.,CASSQGTGGYEQYF,TGCGCCAGCAGCCAAGGGACAGGGGGTTACGAGCAGTACTTC
TRBJ1-5,15,TRBD1,TRBV30,.,CAWSVAGGFSQPQHF,TGTGCCTGGAGTGTAGCAGGGGGCTTTAGTCAGCCCCAGCATTTT
TRBJ2-3,16,TRBD2,TRBV15,.,CATSRDPGLATDTQYF,TGTGCCACCAGCAGAGATCCGGGACTAGCCACAGATACGCAGTATTTT
TRBJ1-5,16,TRBD1,TRBV4-1,.,CASSQETGVSNQPQHF,TGCGCCAGCAGCCAAGAAACAGGGGTTAGCAATCAGCCCCAGCATTTT
TRBJ1-6,17,.,TRBV28,.,CASSLFEGPTIGSPLHF,TGTGCCAGCAGCTTATTCGAGGGTCCAACGATTGGTTCACCCCTCCACTTT
TRBJ1-2,15,TRBD1,TRBV19,.,CASSPAGTGSYGYTF,TGTGCCAGTAGTCCCGCCGGGACAGGGTCATATGGCTACACCTTC
TRBJ2-1,14,.,TRBV7-6,.,CASSPAEGVNEQFF,TGTGCCAGCAGCCCGGCGGAAGGGGTCAATGAGCAGTTCTTC
TRBJ1-2,14,.,TRBV6-6,once,CASSYGGTSYGYTF,TGTGCCAGCAGTTATGGCGGGACCTCCTATGGCTACACCTTC
TRBJ2-1,12,.,TRBV6-5,many,CATSSGYNEQFF,TGTGCGACTTCTTCGGGTTACAATGAGCAGTTCTTC
TRBJ1-3,14,.,TRBV19,once,CASNQDARVSTIYF,TGTGCCAGTAACCAAGACGCCCGGGTTTCCACCATATATTTT
TRBJ2-6,16,.,TRBV28,few,CASSLQGLAGANVLTF,TGTGCCAGCAGTTTACAGGGGTTAGCTGGGGCCAACGTCCTGACTTTC
TRBJ2-1,16,TRBD2,TRBV11-2,.,CASSSALSGGANEQFF,TGTGCCAGCAGCTCCGCACTTAGCGGGGGGGCGAATGAGCAGTTCTTC
TRBJ1-2,13,.,TRBV2,few,CASSADINYGYTF,TGTGCCAGCAGTGCGGACATTAACTATGGCTACACCTTC
TRBJ1-2,16,TRBD1,TRBV5-1,once,CASSRLRGSMFYGYTF,TGCGCCAGCAGCCGACTCAGGGGGTCGATGTTCTATGGCTACACCTTC
TRBJ2-2,17,TRBD2,TRBV5-6,.,CASSLRTSGLNTGELFF,TGTGCCAGCAGCTTAAGGACTAGCGGTTTGAACACCGGGGAGCTGTTTTTT
TRBJ1-5,15,.,TRBV19,.,CASSMAINRAEPQHF,TGTGCCAGTAGTATGGCAATCAACAGGGCCGAGCCCCAGCATTTT
TRBJ1-3,14,.,TRBV2,.,CASVETGAGNTIYF,TGTGCCAGCGTGGAGACAGGCGCTGGAAACACCATATATTTT
TRBJ2-7,15,TRBD2,TRBV5-5,.,CASSARGGSPYEQYF,TGTGCCAGCAGCGCCCGGGGGGGGTCCCCCTACGAGCAGTACTTC
TRBJ1-5,15,.,TRBV21-1,.,CASSKRDRGDQPQHF,TGTGCCAGCAGCAAACGTGACAGGGGTGATCAGCCCCAGCATTTT
TRBJ2-1,14,.,TRBV19,.,CASSISARIDEQFF,TGTGCCAGTAGTATAAGCGCAAGGATCGATGAGCAGTTCTTC
TRBJ1-5,15,.,TRBV6-5,.,CASSPSIQTGQPQHF,TGTGCCAGCAGTCCGTCGATCCAAACGGGACAGCCCCAGCATTTT
TRBJ1-1,13,TRBD1,TRBV29-1,once,CSAETSGGTEAFF,TGCAGCGCCGAAACCTCAGGGGGCACTGAAGCTTTCTTT